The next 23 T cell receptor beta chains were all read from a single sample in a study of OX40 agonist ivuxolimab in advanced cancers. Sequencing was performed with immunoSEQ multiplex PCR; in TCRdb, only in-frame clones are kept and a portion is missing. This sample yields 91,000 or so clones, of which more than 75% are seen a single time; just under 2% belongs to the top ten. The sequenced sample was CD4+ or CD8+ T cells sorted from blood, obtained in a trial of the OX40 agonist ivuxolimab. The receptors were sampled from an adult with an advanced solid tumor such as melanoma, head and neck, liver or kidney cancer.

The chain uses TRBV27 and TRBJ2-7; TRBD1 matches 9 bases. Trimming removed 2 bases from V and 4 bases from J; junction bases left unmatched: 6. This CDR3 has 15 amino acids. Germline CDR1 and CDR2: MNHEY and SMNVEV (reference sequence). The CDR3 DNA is TGTGCCAGCAGTTTAGTCCCGGGACAGGGTTACGAGCAGTACTTC. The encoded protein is CASSLVPGQGYEQYF.

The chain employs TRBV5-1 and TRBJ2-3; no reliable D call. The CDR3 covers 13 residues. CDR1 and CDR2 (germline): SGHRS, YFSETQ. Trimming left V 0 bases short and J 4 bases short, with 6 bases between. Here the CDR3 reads CASSLEVPDTQYF. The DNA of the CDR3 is TGCGCCAGCAGCTTGGAAGTTCCAGATACGCAGTATTTT. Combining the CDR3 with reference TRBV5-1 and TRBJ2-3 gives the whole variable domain KAGVTQTPRYLIKTRGQQVTLSCSPISGHRSVSWYQQTPGQGLQFLFEYFSETQRNKGNFPGRFSGRQFSNSRSEMNVSTLELGDSALYLCASSLEVPDTQYFGPGTRLTVL.

The CDR3 reads CASRGGRGTGELFF. For the CDR3, the DNA is TGTGCCAGCAGGGGCGGGAGGGGCACCGGGGAGCTGTTTTTT. The gene calls are TRBV27 and TRBJ2-2; 9 bases match TRBD2. This CDR3 contains 14 residues. Germline V gene data show CDR1 as MNHEY and CDR2 as SMNVEV (reference sequence). The V gene end was trimmed by 6 bases and the J gene end by 4 bases; junction bases not matched to a gene: 3.

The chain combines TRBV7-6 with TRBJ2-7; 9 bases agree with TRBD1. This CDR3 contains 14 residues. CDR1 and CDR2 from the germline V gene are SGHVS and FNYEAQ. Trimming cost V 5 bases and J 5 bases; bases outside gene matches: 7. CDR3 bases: TGTGCCAGCAGCCAATCCGGGACAGGGAACGAGCAGTACTTC. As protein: CASSQSGTGNEQYF.

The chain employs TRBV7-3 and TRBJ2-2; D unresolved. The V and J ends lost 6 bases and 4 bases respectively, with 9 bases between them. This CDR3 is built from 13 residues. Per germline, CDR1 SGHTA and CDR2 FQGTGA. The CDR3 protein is CASSKALTGELFF. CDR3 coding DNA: TGTGCCAGCAGTAAAGCGCTCACCGGGGAGCTGTTTTTT.

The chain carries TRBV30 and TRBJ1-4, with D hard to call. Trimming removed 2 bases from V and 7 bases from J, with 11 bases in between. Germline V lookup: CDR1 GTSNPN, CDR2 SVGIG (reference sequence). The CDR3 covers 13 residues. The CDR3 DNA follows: TGTGCCTGGAGTCTTGGTGGTACTGAAAAACTGTTTTTT. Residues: CAWSLGGTEKLFF.

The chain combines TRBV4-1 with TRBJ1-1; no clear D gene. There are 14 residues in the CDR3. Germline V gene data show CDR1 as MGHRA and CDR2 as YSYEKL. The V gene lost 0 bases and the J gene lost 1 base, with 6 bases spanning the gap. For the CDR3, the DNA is TGCGCCAGCAGCCAAGACACCCGGAACACTGAAGCTTTCTTT. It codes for CASSQDTRNTEAFF.

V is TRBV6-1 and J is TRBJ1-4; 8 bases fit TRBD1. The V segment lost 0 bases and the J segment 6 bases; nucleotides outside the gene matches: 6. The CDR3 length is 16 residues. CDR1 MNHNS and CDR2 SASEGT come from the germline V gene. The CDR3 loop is CASSEAGTGGYEKLFF. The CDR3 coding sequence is TGTGCCAGCAGTGAAGCTGGTACAGGGGGATATGAAAAACTGTTTTTT.

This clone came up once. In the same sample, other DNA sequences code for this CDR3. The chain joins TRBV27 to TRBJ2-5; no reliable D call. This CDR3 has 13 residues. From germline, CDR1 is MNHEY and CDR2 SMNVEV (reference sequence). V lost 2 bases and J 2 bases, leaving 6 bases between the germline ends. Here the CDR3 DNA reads TGTGCCAGCAGTTTACGCAGACAAGAGACCCAGTACTTC. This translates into CASSLRRQETQYF.

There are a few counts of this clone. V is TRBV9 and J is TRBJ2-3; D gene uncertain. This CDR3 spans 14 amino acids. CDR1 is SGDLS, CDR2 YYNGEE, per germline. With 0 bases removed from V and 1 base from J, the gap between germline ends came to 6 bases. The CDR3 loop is CASSVDSGTDTQYF. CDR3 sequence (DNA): TGTGCCAGCAGCGTAGATTCCGGCACAGATACGCAGTATTTT.

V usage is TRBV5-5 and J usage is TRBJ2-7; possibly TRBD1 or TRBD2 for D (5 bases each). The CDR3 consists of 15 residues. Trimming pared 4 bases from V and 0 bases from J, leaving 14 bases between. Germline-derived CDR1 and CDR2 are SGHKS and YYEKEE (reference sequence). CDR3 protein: CASSDGDGSSYEQYF. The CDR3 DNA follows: TGTGCCAGCAGCGACGGGGACGGCAGCTCCTACGAGCAGTACTTC. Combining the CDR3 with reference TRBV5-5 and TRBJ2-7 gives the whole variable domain DAGVTQSPTHLIKTRGQQVTLRCSPISGHKSVSWYQQVLGQGPQFIFQYYEKEERGRGNFPDRFSARQFPNYSSELNVNALLLGDSALYLCASSDGDGSSYEQYFGPGTRLTVT.

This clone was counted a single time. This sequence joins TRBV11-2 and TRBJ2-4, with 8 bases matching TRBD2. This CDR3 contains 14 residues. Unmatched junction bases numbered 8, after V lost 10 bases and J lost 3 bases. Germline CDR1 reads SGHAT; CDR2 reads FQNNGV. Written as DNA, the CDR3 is TGTGCCACCGTCAATAGCGGGGACAAAAACATTCAGTACTTC. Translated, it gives CATVNSGDKNIQYF.

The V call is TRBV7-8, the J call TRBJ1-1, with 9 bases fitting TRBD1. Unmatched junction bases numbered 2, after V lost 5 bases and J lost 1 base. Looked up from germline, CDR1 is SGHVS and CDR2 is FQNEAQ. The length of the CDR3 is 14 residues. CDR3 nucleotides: TGTGCCAGCAGCCGGGGACAGGGGAACACTGAAGCTTTCTTT. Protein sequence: CASSRGQGNTEAFF.

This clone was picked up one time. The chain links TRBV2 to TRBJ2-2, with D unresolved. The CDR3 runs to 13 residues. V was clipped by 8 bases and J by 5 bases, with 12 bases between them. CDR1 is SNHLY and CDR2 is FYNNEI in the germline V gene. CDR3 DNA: TGTGCCAGCGTGAGGTCTGGGACCGGGGAGCTGTTTTTT. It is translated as CASVRSGTGELFF.

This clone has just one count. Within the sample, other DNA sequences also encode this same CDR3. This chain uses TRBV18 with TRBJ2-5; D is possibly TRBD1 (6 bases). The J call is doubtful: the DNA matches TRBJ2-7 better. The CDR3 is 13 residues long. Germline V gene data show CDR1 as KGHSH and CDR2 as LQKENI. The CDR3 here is CASSPDSSYEQYF. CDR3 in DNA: TGTGCCAGCTCACCGGACAGCTCCTACGAGCAGTACTTC.

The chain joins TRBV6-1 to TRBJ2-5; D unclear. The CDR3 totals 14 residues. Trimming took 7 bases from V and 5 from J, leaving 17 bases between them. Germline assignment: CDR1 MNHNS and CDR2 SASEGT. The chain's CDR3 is CASTAGQWRETQYF. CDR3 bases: TGTGCCAGCACCGCTGGGCAGTGGCGGGAGACCCAGTACTTC.

CDR3 region: CASSQDLGSEAFF. DNA for the CDR3: TGTGCCAGCAGCCAAGATTTGGGCAGTGAAGCTTTCTTT. V is TRBV14 and J is TRBJ1-1; D gene unclear. This CDR3 contains 13 residues. CDR1 and CDR2 (germline): SGHDN, FVKESK. Trimming removed 0 bases at V and 7 bases at J, with 9 bases between.

This CDR3 reads CASSPRRGSQVYEQYF. The CDR3 DNA is TGTGCCAGCAGTCCCCGCCGTGGTTCGCAAGTCTACGAGCAGTACTTC. The chain links TRBV27 to TRBJ2-7, with unresolved D. The germline V and J ends were trimmed by 5 bases and 3 bases, with 20 bases remaining between them. From germline, CDR1 is MNHEY and CDR2 SMNVEV (reference sequence). CDR3 length equals 16 residues.

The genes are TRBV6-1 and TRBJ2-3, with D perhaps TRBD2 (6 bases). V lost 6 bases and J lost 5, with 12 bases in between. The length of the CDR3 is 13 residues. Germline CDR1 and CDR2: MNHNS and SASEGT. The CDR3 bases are TGTGCCAGCAGCAAACTAGCAGGAGATACGCAGTATTTT. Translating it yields CASSKLAGDTQYF.

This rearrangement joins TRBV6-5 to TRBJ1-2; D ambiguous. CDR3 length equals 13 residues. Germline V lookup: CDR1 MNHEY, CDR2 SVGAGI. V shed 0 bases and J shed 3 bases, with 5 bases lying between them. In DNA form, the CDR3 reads TGTGCCAGCAGTTACTCGTATGACTATGGCTACACCTTC. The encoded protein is CASSYSYDYGYTF.

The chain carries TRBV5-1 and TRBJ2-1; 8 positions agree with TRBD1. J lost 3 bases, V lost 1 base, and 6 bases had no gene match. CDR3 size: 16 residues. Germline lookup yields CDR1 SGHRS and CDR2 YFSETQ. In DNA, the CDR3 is TGCGCCAGCAGCTTGAACAGGGGGAATAGCTACAATGAGCAGTTCTTC. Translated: CASSLNRGNSYNEQFF.

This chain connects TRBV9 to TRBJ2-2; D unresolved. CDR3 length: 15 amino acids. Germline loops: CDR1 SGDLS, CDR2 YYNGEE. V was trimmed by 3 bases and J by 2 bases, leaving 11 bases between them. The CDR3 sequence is CASSEMSANTGELFF. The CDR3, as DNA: TGTGCCAGCAGCGAGATGAGCGCTAACACCGGGGAGCTGTTTTTT.

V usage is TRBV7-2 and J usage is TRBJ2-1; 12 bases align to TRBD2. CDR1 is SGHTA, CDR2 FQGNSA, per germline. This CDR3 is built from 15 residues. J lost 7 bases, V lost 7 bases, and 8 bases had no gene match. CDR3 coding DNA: TGTGCCAGCACCCCTGGACTAGCGGGACCTAATGAGCAGTTCTTC. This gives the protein CASTPGLAGPNEQFF.